This entry lists 19 T cell receptor beta chains sequenced from one sample in a study of metastatic and nonmetastatic thyroid tumors (TCRdb year 2020). No treatment had been received by any patient before thyroid surgery. The library relied on PCR. The listed sequencing device is Illumina HiSeq 4000. TCRdb reanalyzed the raw reads on its own, using fastp at Q25 for trimming and MiXCR for clone calling, and kept in-frame beta chains. In this sample the table shows 70,000 or so clones, 13% to 15% of which occur a single time. The top ten constitute less than 8.5% of the sample. Input material: blood. These receptors came from a male donor with papillary thyroid cancer or a benign thyroid nodule (not recorded which). Some clones in this sample may be carry-over from other donors' samples.

This clone was detected ten times or more. Being one base from a much bigger clone, this may be a read error. At the DNA level, this CDR3 is encoded by other sequences in the same sample as well. The V gene is TRBV3-1, the J gene TRBJ2-7, with TRBD1 matching 9 bases. The CDR3 sequence is 15 residues long. The V gene's germline CDR1 is LGHDT and CDR2 YNNKEL (reference sequence). CDR3 in amino acids: CVSSQFGTGPYEQYF. CDR3 in DNA: TGTGTCAGCAGCCAATTCGGGACAGGGCCCTACGAGCAGTACTTC.

This clone occurred many times. At one boundary the junction diverges from the germline segment, which might be a read error. This chain connects TRBV7-7 to TRBJ2-7; D unresolved. There are 9 residues in the CDR3. The V gene's germline CDR1 is SSHAT and CDR2 FNYEAQ (reference sequence). The CDR3 loop reads CASSPEQYF. DNA of the CDR3: TGTGCTAGCAGCCCAGAGCAGTACTTC. The variable domain in full, completed from reference TRBV7-7 and TRBJ2-7, reads GAGVSQSPRYKVTKRGQDVTLRCDPISSHATLYWYQQALGQGPEFLTYFNYEAQPDKSGLPSDRFSAERPEGSISTLTIQRTEQRDSAMYRCASSPEQYFGPGTRLTVT.

About this clone: Its ends do not fully match the called genes, so a read error is possible. The chain has TRBV4-3 and TRBJ2-7, with D perhaps given as TRBD1 or TRBD2 (7 bases each). The V gene's germline CDR1 is LGHNA and CDR2 YSLEER. This CDR3 region has 15 residues. The CDR3 here is CASGQEPGGRDSLYF. The CDR3 coding sequence is TGCGCCAGCGGCCAAGAACCAGGGGGGAGGGACAGCCTGTACTTC.

This clone is a singleton in its sample. V and J are TRBV7-6 and TRBJ2-7, with 12 nucleotides matching TRBD2. This CDR3 spans 17 amino acids. Germline CDR1 reads SGHVS; CDR2 reads FNYEAQ. V trimming: 5 bases; J trimming: 0 bases; junction bases outside the gene matches: 8. CDR3 nucleotides: TGTGCCAGCAGCCCGCGAGCGACTAGCGGGAGCTCCTACGAGCAGTACTTC. It yields the protein CASSPRATSGSSYEQYF.

In the case of this clone: Compared with germline, one end of the junction differs, possibly owing to a read error. The V gene is TRBV28, the J gene TRBJ1-1; no definite D call. Germline assignment: CDR1 MDHEN and CDR2 SYDVKM. The CDR3 extends over 15 amino acids. CDR3 sequence reads: CASTLSTGKRGEAFF. The CDR3 DNA reads as TGTGCCAGCACTCTCTCAACGGGCAAGAGAGGTGAAGCCTTCTTT.

This clone was counted at least ten times. V and J are TRBV3-1 and TRBJ1-2, with no clear D. Germline CDR1 LGHDT, CDR2 YNNKEL (reference sequence). The CDR3 length is 13 residues. V was clipped by 0 bases and J by 12 bases, with 14 bases between them. DNA of the CDR3: TGTGCCAGCAGCCAAGAGGGTGGGAGCGAAAACACCTTC. It yields the protein CASSQEGGSENTF.

This clone was picked up many times. V gene TRBV27 combines with J gene TRBJ1-5; 8 bases are shared with TRBD1. The length of the CDR3 is 13 residues. The germline V gene has CDR1 MNHEY and CDR2 SMNVEV (reference sequence). J lost 6 bases, V lost 3 bases, and 1 base had no gene match. The CDR3, as DNA: TGTGCCAGCAGTTTGACAGGGGCTCAGCCCCAGCATTTT. Translating it yields CASSLTGAQPQHF.

This clone has more than one count but fewer than ten. This may be a read error, as it is one base from a much larger clone. CDR3 loop: CSAPTSGWVSYNEQFF. The CDR3, as DNA: TGCAGCGCCCCGACTAGCGGGTGGGTCTCCTACAATGAGCAGTTCTTC. This chain connects TRBV29-1 to TRBJ2-1, with 10 positions matching TRBD2. The germline gives CDR1 SQVTM, CDR2 ANQGSEA. V gave up 7 bases and J gave up 0 bases; unmatched junction bases: 9. The CDR3 has 16 residues.

As concerns this clone: Just one base apart from a much larger clone, this may be a read error. Other nucleotide sequences from this sample produce the same CDR3. The chain recombines TRBV24-1 with TRBJ2-5, with 8 bases matching TRBD1. The germline CDR1 and CDR2 sequences are KGHDR and SFDVKD. This CDR3 is built from 15 residues. The DNA for the CDR3 is TGTGCCACCAGTGATTCAGGGACAGGTCAAGAGACACAGTACTTC. Protein: CATSDSGTGQETQYF.

This chain uses TRBV7-2 with TRBJ2-5, with 11 bases matching TRBD2. Unmatched junction bases numbered 3, after V lost 1 base and J lost 5 bases. CDR3 length: 15 amino acids. The germline V gene encodes CDR1 SGHTA and CDR2 FQGNSA. CDR3 sequence reads: CASSLGLAGLETQYF. As DNA, the CDR3 is TGTGCCAGCAGCTTAGGACTAGCGGGGTTGGAGACCCAGTACTTC.

This clone was observed once. The chain has TRBV11-3 and TRBJ2-5; a weak D match, TRBD2 (5 bases). The V gene lost 2 bases and the J gene lost 4 bases, with 14 bases spanning the gap. The CDR3 loop spans 15 amino acids. The V gene's germline CDR1 is SGHNT and CDR2 YENEEA. The CDR3 region has the DNA TGTGCCAGCAGCTTAACGGCCGGGATCCGAGAGACCCAGTACTTC. This encodes CASSLTAGIRETQYF. Combining the CDR3 with reference TRBV11-3 and TRBJ2-5 gives the whole variable domain EAGVVQSPRYKIIEKKQPVAFWCNPISGHNTLYWYLQNLGQGPELLIRYENEEAVDDSQLPKDRFSAERLKGVDSTLKIQPAELGDSAVYLCASSLTAGIRETQYFGPGTRLLVL.

About this clone itself: A much larger clone lies a single base off, so this may be a read error. The rearrangement uses TRBV5-4 and TRBJ1-2; TRBD1 matches at 7 bases. V was pared by 6 bases and J by 4 bases, with 6 bases of the junction left unmatched. The CDR3 spans 13 residues. The V gene's germline CDR1 is SGHNT and CDR2 YYREEE (reference sequence). This CDR3 is CASIFGTAYGYTF. DNA for the CDR3: TGTGCCAGCATCTTCGGGACAGCCTATGGCTACACCTTC.

This clone occurred many times. The chain carries TRBV3-1 and TRBJ1-4; D remains ambiguous. Germline lookup yields CDR1 LGHDT and CDR2 YNNKEL (reference sequence). V dropped 4 bases and J dropped 0 bases, with 9 bases sitting between them. This CDR3 is 15 amino acids long. The CDR3: CASSPGISTNEKLFF. The CDR3, as DNA: TGTGCCAGCAGCCCCGGGATTTCAACTAATGAAAAACTGTTTTTT.

At least ten counts were recorded for this clone. This chain joins TRBV12-3 or TRBV12-4 and TRBJ1-1, with D perhaps matching TRBD1 (5 bases). Trimming removed 3 bases at V and 3 bases at J, with 20 bases between. The CDR3 sequence is 17 residues long. CDR3: CASSFDFPETEDTEAFF. Here the CDR3 DNA reads TGTGCCAGCAGTTTTGATTTCCCAGAGACAGAGGACACTGAAGCTTTCTTT.

Many counts were recorded for this clone. The rearrangement links TRBV6-1 to TRBJ2-7; D possibly matches TRBD1 or TRBD2 (5 bases each). This CDR3 has 11 amino acids. Trimming took 6 bases from V and 7 from J, leaving 10 bases between them. Looked up from germline, CDR1 is MNHNS and CDR2 is SASEGT. CDR3 sequence: CASRGEGEQYF. As DNA, the CDR3 is TGTGCCAGCAGGGGGGAAGGGGAGCAGTACTTC.

This clone has at least ten counts. The chain couples TRBV24-1 to TRBJ2-2; D is uncertain. Germline lookup yields CDR1 KGHDR and CDR2 SFDVKD. V lost 1 base and J lost 7, with 12 bases in between. The CDR3 is 15 residues long. The DNA for the CDR3 is TGTGCCACCAGTGATTTAAAAGTCTTAGGCGGGGAGCTGTTTTTT. Translation gives CATSDLKVLGGELFF.

This clone was seen repeatedly, ten times or more. The V and J genes are TRBV15 and TRBJ2-2; TRBD2 matches 8 bases. Germline V gene data show CDR1 as LNHNV and CDR2 as YYDKDF (reference sequence). J lost 4 bases, V lost 1 base, and 2 bases had no gene match. CDR3 size: 15 residues. The CDR3 DNA is TGTGCCACCAGCAGAGCTCTAGCGGGCACCGGGGAGCTGTTTTTT. Translating gives CATSRALAGTGELFF. Using reference TRBV15 and TRBJ2-2 for the parts outside the CDR3, the full variable domain is DAMVIQNPRYQVTQFGKPVTLSCSQTLNHNVMYWYQQKSSQAPKLLFHYYDKDFNNEADTPDNFQSRRPNTSFCFLDIRSPGLGDTAMYLCATSRALAGTGELFFGEGSRLTVL.

This clone was seen repeatedly, ten times or more. Other DNA sequences within the sample encode an identical CDR3. This chain joins TRBV12-3 or TRBV12-4 and TRBJ2-4, with D possibly TRBD2 on 6 matching bases. The V gene lost 6 bases and the J gene lost 2 bases, with 17 bases spanning the gap. This CDR3 is built from 16 residues. The CDR3 loop is CASSPFRTTTKNIQYF. CDR3 coding DNA: TGTGCCAGCAGCCCATTCAGGACTACCACCAAAAACATTCAGTACTTC.

This clone was recorded at least ten times. The chain recombines TRBV29-1 with TRBJ2-1; D is ambiguous. This CDR3 spans 12 amino acids. Germline V gene lookup returns CDR1 SQVTM and CDR2 ANQGSEA. Trimming left V 7 bases short and J 8 bases short, with 15 bases between. CDR3 protein: CSAPSNADEQFF. The DNA of the CDR3 is TGCAGCGCTCCTTCGAACGCGGATGAGCAGTTCTTC.